Listed below are T cell receptor beta chains from one sample, sequenced in a study of shared clonotypes between healthy human individuals. The method was immunoSEQ multiplex PCR; TCRdb's version includes in-frame clones alone and lacks a portion of them. The table records around 2,100,000 clones, roughly 94% of them present only once. Source material: naive CD8+ T cells sorted from blood. These receptor sequences come from a man aged 18 to 30 in good health. The CDR3 runs from the conserved cysteine through the conserved F or W. A D gene is named only where the DNA matches it firmly. Only some rows state a clone size, as once, few, many or a class for expanded clones.

V gene	J gene	D gene	clone size	CDR3 DNA	CDR3 protein
TRBV28	TRBJ2-1	-	-	TGTGCCAGCAGTGGATGGGTACGGGAGCAGTTCTTC	CASSGWVREQFF
TRBV4-3	TRBJ2-4	TRBD2	-	TGCGCCAGCAGCCAAGTTCTAGCGGGAGGTAACATTCAGTACTTC	CASSQVLAGGNIQYF
TRBV9	TRBJ1-1	-	-	TGTGCCAGCAGCGCCGGACAGTACGGCATGAACACTGAAGCTTTCTTT	CASSAGQYGMNTEAFF
TRBV5-6	TRBJ1-2	-	-	TGTGCCAGCAGCTTCTCGCAGGGAAGGAACTATGGCTACACCTTC	CASSFSQGRNYGYTF
TRBV6-1	TRBJ2-3	TRBD1	-	TGTGCCAGCCCCGGGACAGGGGGGGATACGCAGTATTTT	CASPGTGGDTQYF
TRBV28	TRBJ1-5	-	-	TGTGCCAGCAGTTTTAGCTTAATGCATCAGCCCCAGCATTTT	CASSFSLMHQPQHF
TRBV4-1	TRBJ1-3	-	once	TGCGCCAGCAGCCAGGGACGCCCCTCTGGAAACACCATATATTTT	CASSQGRPSGNTIYF
TRBV7-6	TRBJ2-7	-	once	TGTGCCAGCAGCACGGGACCCTCCTACGAGCAGTACTTC	CASSTGPSYEQYF
TRBV7-9	TRBJ2-7	-	-	TGTGCCAGCAGCTTAGAACTACCGTCCCACGAGCAGTACTTC	CASSLELPSHEQYF
TRBV7-3	TRBJ1-3	-	-	TGTGCCAGCAGTCCGGACGGAATCTCTGGAAACACCATATATTTT	CASSPDGISGNTIYF
TRBV7-9	TRBJ2-2	TRBD1	once	TGTGCCAGCAGCCTAGGGACAGAAGAGTCCGGGGAGCTGTTTTTT	CASSLGTEESGELFF
TRBV19	TRBJ2-5	-	-	TGTGCCAGTAGTATAGCGGTGACAACGCTACAAGAGACCCAGTACTTC	CASSIAVTTLQETQYF
TRBV6-6	TRBJ2-1	-	few	TGTGCCAGCAGTTATGGGGATGAGCAGTTCTTC	CASSYGDEQFF
TRBV4-1	TRBJ1-1	-	-	TGCGCCAGCAGCCAAATCGGGGGGCCTGAAGCTTTCTTT	CASSQIGGPEAFF
TRBV5-4	TRBJ2-1	-	-	TGTGCCAGCAGCGAGCAGAAGTTCAATGAGCAGTTCTTC	CASSEQKFNEQFF
TRBV16	TRBJ1-1	-	-	TGTGCCAGCAGCCAATCCCCGGGCGGGAACACTGAAGCTTTCTTT	CASSQSPGGNTEAFF
TRBV11-2	TRBJ2-7	TRBD1	-	TGTGCCAGCAGCGCTACGACAGGGGTGGGCTACGAGCAGTACTTC	CASSATTGVGYEQYF
TRBV4-1	TRBJ2-7	-	-	TGCGCCAGCAGCCAGTCCGAAAACTACGAGCAGTACTTC	CASSQSENYEQYF
TRBV4-3	TRBJ2-5	TRBD2	-	TGCGCCAGCAGCCAAGAACTAGCGGGGACACAAGAGACCCAGTACTTC	CASSQELAGTQETQYF
TRBV15	TRBJ2-1	-	-	TGTGCCACCAGCTCCTTGGGAGAAAGTTTGTATGAGCAGTTCTTC	CATSSLGESLYEQFF
TRBV6-5	TRBJ2-5	-	-	TGTGCCAGCAGTCCGACTGGGAACCAAGAGACCCAGTACTTC	CASSPTGNQETQYF
TRBV11-2	TRBJ2-7	-	-	TGTGCCAGCAGCGAGGGAGTCTCCTACGAGCAGTACTTC	CASSEGVSYEQYF
TRBV6-1	TRBJ2-7	-	-	TGTGCCAGCAGTGAGTCTGGGGCCTTCTCCTACGAGCAGTACTTC	CASSESGAFSYEQYF
TRBV27	TRBJ1-2	TRBD1	once	TGTGCCAGCAGGTCCCTCACAGGGGCTGACTATGGCTACACCTTC	CASRSLTGADYGYTF